Listed here are 24 T cell receptor beta chains from one sample, sequenced in a study of neurological immune-mediated disorders. MiXCR, run by TCRdb on the 5' RACE reads, gives a single entry per CDR3 protein. The sample carries 60,000 to 85,000 distinct CDR3 sequences, 4.5% to 6.5% recorded once. Sample: PBMCs. The receptors here all came from a young woman with multiple sclerosis.

There are a few counts of this clonotype. V usage is TRBV28 and J usage is TRBJ2-7, with 7 bases identical to TRBD2. CDR3 length equals 16 residues. CDR1 and CDR2 from the germline V gene are MDHEN and SYDVKM. Trimming cost V 5 bases and J 3 bases; bases outside gene matches: 13. The DNA of the CDR3 is TGTGCCAGCAGTAAGGGAGCGGGGACTCCATTCTACGAGCAGTACTTC. Translating gives CASSKGAGTPFYEQYF.

This clonotype was recorded many times. This sequence joins TRBV5-1 and TRBJ2-2, with 9 bases fitting TRBD1. The CDR3 covers 18 residues. Germline CDR1 reads SGHRS; CDR2 reads YFSETQ. The V and J ends lost 2 bases and 0 bases, in that order; junction bases with no gene match: 8. CDR3 amino acids: CASSFALTGGANTGELFF. The CDR3 DNA sequence: TGCGCCAGCAGCTTCGCGCTAACAGGGGGCGCGAACACCGGGGAGCTGTTTTTT.

The table lists this clonotype with many counts. The chain uses TRBV20-1 and TRBJ2-2, with D perhaps matching TRBD1 or TRBD2 (5 bases each). Per germline, CDR1 DFQATT and CDR2 SNEGSKA (reference sequence). This CDR3 has 14 amino acids. V lost 5 bases and J lost 2, with 12 bases in between. The CDR3 region is CSAPAGANTGELFF. Here the CDR3 DNA reads TGCAGTGCTCCGGCCGGGGCCAACACCGGGGAGCTGTTTTTT.

The table lists this clonotype with many counts. The chain has TRBV20-1 and TRBJ2-7; D might be TRBD2 (6 bases). The germline V gene has CDR1 DFQATT and CDR2 SNEGSKA (reference sequence). The CDR3 sequence is 14 residues long. V lost 0 bases and J 3 bases, leaving 12 bases between the germline ends. CDR3 DNA sequence: TGCAGTGCTAGAGATGCGGCGGGATTCTACGAGCAGTACGTC. Protein: CSARDAAGFYEQYV.

The sample holds many counts of this clonotype. V and J are TRBV15 and TRBJ2-2; 8 bases map to TRBD2. The trim removed 1 base at V and 4 bases at J, leaving 2 bases unmatched. This CDR3 is 15 amino acids long. Germline V gene sequence: CDR1 LNHNV, CDR2 YYDKDF (reference sequence). The CDR3 bases are TGTGCCACCAGCAGAGGTCTAGCGGGCACCGGGGAGCTGTTTTTT. Protein sequence: CATSRGLAGTGELFF.

This clonotype was seen at least ten times. V usage is TRBV5-1 and J usage is TRBJ2-5; weak D call: TRBD1 (6 bases). The germline V gene has CDR1 SGHRS and CDR2 YFSETQ. With 0 bases removed from V and 2 bases from J, the gap between germline ends came to 8 bases. The CDR3 loop spans 14 amino acids. The CDR3 sequence: CASSLGTEQETQYF. CDR3 in DNA: TGCGCCAGCAGCTTGGGGACAGAGCAAGAGACCCAGTACTTC.

This clonotype was detected ten times or more. The genes are TRBV4-1 and TRBJ2-1, with D maybe TRBD2 (5 bases). Germline lookup yields CDR1 MGHRA and CDR2 YSYEKL. V was cut by 4 bases and J by 2 bases, with 9 bases left in between. The CDR3 spans 14 residues. DNA for the CDR3: TGCGCCAGCAGCCTCCCCGGGACCTACAATGAGCAGTTCTTC. As protein: CASSLPGTYNEQFF.

This clonotype was recorded a few times. Being one base from a much bigger clone, this may be a read error. The chain joins TRBV20-1 to TRBJ2-7; 8 positions agree with TRBD2. V lost 6 bases and J lost 7; bases outside the gene matches: 14. The germline CDR1 and CDR2 sequences are DFQATT and SNEGSKA (reference sequence). This CDR3 is 14 amino acids long. The CDR3 DNA reads as TGCAGTGCCCAGACTAGCGCCCCGTCGGAAGAGCAGTACTTC. It translates to CSAQTSAPSEEQYF.

This clonotype was observed at least ten times. The rearrangement uses TRBV5-1 and TRBJ2-3; D call uncertain. Between the trimmed V and J ends, which lost 4 bases and 4 bases, there was a span of 7 bases. The CDR3 loop spans 12 amino acids. CDR1 SGHRS and CDR2 YFSETQ come from the germline V gene. CDR3 sequence reads: CASSLSSDTQYF. CDR3 in DNA: TGCGCCAGCAGCCTATCTTCAGATACGCAGTATTTT.

In its sample, this clonotype was seen many times. V usage is TRBV5-5 and J usage is TRBJ2-3; 7 bases agree with TRBD2. This CDR3 is built from 13 residues. Germline values: CDR1 SGHKS, CDR2 YYEKEE (reference sequence). V lost 4 bases and J lost 3; bases outside the gene matches: 2. CDR3 in amino acids: CASSRGGTDTQYF. The CDR3 nucleotides are TGTGCCAGCAGCAGGGGAGGGACAGATACGCAGTATTTT.

Only a few counts were recorded for this clonotype. The chain employs TRBV12-3 or TRBV12-4 and TRBJ1-6; D gene uncertain. V was clipped by 2 bases and J by 7 bases, with 9 bases between them. This CDR3 has 14 amino acids. DNA of the CDR3: TGTGCCAGCAGTTTACGGGTTGCGAATTCACCCCTCCACTTT. Its protein product is CASSLRVANSPLHF.

This clonotype was seen ten or more times. The chain has TRBV6-1 and TRBJ2-7, with 7 bases that match TRBD1. CDR3 size: 12 residues. Germline V gives CDR1 MNHNS, CDR2 SASEGT. The J segment lost 5 bases and the V segment lost 6 bases, leaving 4 bases of the junction unmatched. The CDR3 region has the DNA TGTGCCAGCAGGCCGGACAGGAACGAGCAGTACTTC. This translates into CASRPDRNEQYF.

This clonotype showed up many times. The chain combines TRBV28 with TRBJ1-5, with 7 bases that match TRBD1. V shed 11 bases and J 6 bases; nucleotides not matched to a gene: 10. This CDR3 comprises 13 residues. The germline gives CDR1 MDHEN, CDR2 SYDVKM. CDR3 sequence reads: CAGQQGLGQPQHF. CDR3 in DNA: TGTGCCGGACAACAGGGGTTAGGTCAGCCCCAGCATTTT.

Many counts were recorded for this clonotype. The J gene is TRBJ2-5, the V gene TRBV2; D is unresolved. Trimming removed 7 bases from V and 5 bases from J, with 17 bases in between. This CDR3 contains 14 residues. Germline V gene lookup returns CDR1 SNHLY and CDR2 FYNNEI. The CDR3 is CASTQLDLGETQYF. In nucleotides, the CDR3 is TGTGCCAGCACGCAACTGGACCTCGGGGAGACCCAGTACTTC.

This clonotype was found a few times. The V and J genes are TRBV5-5 and TRBJ2-5, with unresolved D. The CDR3 has 12 residues. Looked up from germline, CDR1 is SGHKS and CDR2 is YYEKEE (reference sequence). V was pared by 4 bases and J by 2 bases, with 6 bases between. The CDR3, as DNA: TGTGCCAGCAGCCGTCAACAAGAGACCCAGTACTTC. Its translation: CASSRQQETQYF.

This clonotype appeared a few times. A much larger clone differs from this one at a single base, so this may be a read error. The rearrangement joins TRBV28 to TRBJ2-7, with TRBD2 as a possible D gene (5 bases). The CDR3 has 16 amino acids. Germline V gene lookup returns CDR1 MDHEN and CDR2 SYDVKM. With 4 bases removed from V and 0 bases from J, the gap between germline ends came to 16 bases. The CDR3 nucleotides read TGTGCCAGCAGTTCCGGGAAAGGAGTCTTCTCCTACGAGCAGTACGTC. It translates to CASSSGKGVFSYEQYV.

This clonotype was picked up many times. This chain connects TRBV7-2 to TRBJ2-5; D unclear. The CDR3 is 14 residues long. Germline values: CDR1 SGHTA, CDR2 FQGNSA. V lost 1 base and J 6 bases, leaving 12 bases between the germline ends. The CDR3 reads CASSLGPRFQTQYF. For the CDR3, the DNA is TGTGCCAGCAGCTTAGGCCCTAGGTTTCAGACCCAGTACTTC.

This clonotype was detected many times. V and J are TRBV5-1 and TRBJ2-3; D unresolved. The CDR3 extends over 15 amino acids. V dropped 6 bases and J dropped 0 bases, with 14 bases sitting between them. Per the germline V gene, CDR1 is SGHRS and CDR2 is YFSETQ. The CDR3 DNA sequence: TGCGCCAGCAACCTAGGTACAACGAGCACAGATACGCAGTATTTT. Translating gives CASNLGTTSTDTQYF.

The J gene is TRBJ2-2, the V gene TRBV11-2; D might be TRBD2 (6 bases). The CDR3 sequence is 15 residues long. The germline CDR1 and CDR2 sequences are SGHAT and FQNNGV. Trimming removed 6 bases at V and 5 bases at J, with 16 bases between. CDR3 sequence reads: CASSYDLGGTGELFF. CDR3 DNA: TGTGCCAGCAGTTATGATCTGGGGGGTACCGGGGAGCTGTTTTTT. The whole variable domain, filled in from reference TRBV11-2 and TRBJ2-2, reads EAGVAQSPRYKIIEKRQSVAFWCNPISGHATLYWYQQILGQGPKLLIQFQNNGVVDDSQLPKDRFSAERLKGVDSTLKIQPAKLEDSAVYLCASSYDLGGTGELFFGEGSRLTVL.

This clonotype was recorded at least ten times. V usage is TRBV5-1 and J usage is TRBJ2-5; no firm D call. The CDR3 runs to 11 residues. The V end was cut by 2 bases, the J end by 5 bases, with 4 bases between. From germline, CDR1 is SGHRS and CDR2 YFSETQ. This CDR3 is CASSFEETQYF. CDR3 DNA: TGCGCCAGCAGCTTCGAGGAGACCCAGTACTTC.

This clonotype was observed at least ten times. The rearrangement links TRBV10-3 to TRBJ2-7, with D unresolved. V lost 2 bases to trimming and J lost 3 bases, with 8 bases between them. CDR1 is ENHRY and CDR2 is SYGVKD in the germline V gene. The CDR3 loop spans 13 amino acids. The DNA of the CDR3 is TGTGCCATCAGTGAGGGGCTGGTCTACGAGCAGTACGTC. This gives the protein CAISEGLVYEQYV.

This clonotype was picked up many times. The V gene is TRBV12-3 or TRBV12-4, the J gene TRBJ1-1; D is unclear. Trimming stripped 6 bases from V and 1 base from J, with 12 bases between. The CDR3 extends over 14 amino acids. The CDR3 sequence: CASRNLAPNTEAFF. The CDR3 bases are TGTGCCAGCAGGAACTTGGCGCCGAACACTGAAGCTTTCTTT.

This chain links TRBV18 with TRBJ2-4, with 7 bases fitting TRBD1. Looked up from germline, CDR1 is KGHSH and CDR2 is LQKENI. CDR3 length: 15 residues. The V segment lost 4 bases and the J segment 7 bases; nucleotides outside the gene matches: 10. The CDR3: CASSLAGGSDNIQYF. In DNA, the CDR3 is TGTGCCAGCTCACTAGCAGGGGGATCGGACAACATTCAGTACTTC.

This clonotype was seen at least ten times. The genes are TRBV11-2 and TRBJ2-1; D gene uncertain. CDR1 and CDR2 (germline): SGHAT, FQNNGV. This CDR3 has 13 residues. V lost 5 bases to trimming and J lost 5 bases, with 10 bases between them. DNA for the CDR3: TGTGCCAGCAGCAAGGGAAGCGACAATGAGCAGTTCTTC. Its translation: CASSKGSDNEQFF.